This T cell receptor beta chain appears in the sequencing data of a study of blood T cells in healthy people across ages. The second PCR ran about 6 to 12 cycles with a sample-barcoded 5' primer and J-beta primers. TCRdb reprocessed the 5' RACE reads with MiXCR, giving one entry per CDR3 protein. The table includes about 770,000 distinct CDR3 sequences, around 45% detected once. With regard to this clonotype: The CDR3 carries no conserved terminal phenylalanine or tryptophan, so it likely arises from a read error.

The V gene's germline CDR1 is DFQATT and CDR2 SNEGSKA (reference sequence). This CDR3 spans 12 amino acids. Trimming removed 6 bases from V and 3 bases from J, with 12 bases in between. The TCR was taken from a man aged 60 to 75 in good health. Specimen: blood. The rearrangement joins TRBV20-1 to TRBJ2-7; possibly TRBD1 for D (5 bases). The CDR3 protein is CSARRQNYEQYL. In DNA, the CDR3 is TGCAGTGCCAGAAGACAGAACTACGAGCAGTACTTG.